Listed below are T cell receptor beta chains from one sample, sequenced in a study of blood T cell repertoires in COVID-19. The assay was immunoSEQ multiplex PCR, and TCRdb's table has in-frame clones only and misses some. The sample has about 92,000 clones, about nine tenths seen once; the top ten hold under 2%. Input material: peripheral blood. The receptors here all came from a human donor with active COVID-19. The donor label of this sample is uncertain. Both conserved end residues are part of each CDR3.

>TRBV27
CASSPTDSTSYEQYF
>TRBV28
CASRISGKNIQYF
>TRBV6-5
CASSYSTPGAIDEQYF
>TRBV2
CASRDRQGHEQYF
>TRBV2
CASSEAIFSDSDEQFF
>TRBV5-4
CASSLGLGATNEKLFF
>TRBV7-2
CASSRGDRGAYNEQFF
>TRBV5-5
CASSPIRSSSDTQYF
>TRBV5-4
CASSSPVMGTGGNEQFF
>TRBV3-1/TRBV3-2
CASSPSGASYNEQFF
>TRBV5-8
CASSRRDGTGVDQPQHF
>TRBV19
CASTDSGRYGYTF
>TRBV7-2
CASSLAGKRGAYEQYF
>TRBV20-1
CSAGVNTEAFF
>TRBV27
CASSLLRGGGETQYF
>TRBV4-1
CASSPTEGVDEQYF
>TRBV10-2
CASTSTPWGAYEQYF
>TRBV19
CASMRTANTGELFF
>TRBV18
CASSPLTGDTEAFF
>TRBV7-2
CASSLVRQGADYEQYF
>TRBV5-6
CASSPPRGQRGNFNEQFF
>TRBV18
CASSPLAGSFQETQYF
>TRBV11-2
CASSRTGLGRVSTDTQYF
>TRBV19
CASSRSFLGPNTEAFF
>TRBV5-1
CASSLGSGGDEKLFF
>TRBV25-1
CASSAFEKLFF
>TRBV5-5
CASSLGQGADTQYF
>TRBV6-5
CASTYEVTQETQYF
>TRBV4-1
CASSQADTEAFF
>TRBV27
CASSLRSTDTQYF
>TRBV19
CASSKLTGGKETQYF
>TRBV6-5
CASSYRTGHGYTF
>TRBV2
CASSRSADSYEQYF
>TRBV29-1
CSVERTGGSNGELFF
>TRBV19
CASSTPGESPLHF
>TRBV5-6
CASSLAAEQGKYGYTF
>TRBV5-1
CASSLDRLTYEQYF
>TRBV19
CASSGRTGGNTEAFF
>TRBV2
CASRAGTGNEKLFF
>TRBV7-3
CASSLEVPGRMNTEAFF
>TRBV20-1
CSASQGKHTEAFF
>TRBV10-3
CAISESSSGGLYNEQFF
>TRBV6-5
CASRGTSGGGNIQYF
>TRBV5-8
CASSSALQGSPLHF
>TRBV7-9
CASSFVGQGTSYSPLHF
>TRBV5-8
CASSGMPRGQGRRLAEAFF
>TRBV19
CASSLGGVANEKLFF
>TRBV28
CASSEDVYNSPLHF